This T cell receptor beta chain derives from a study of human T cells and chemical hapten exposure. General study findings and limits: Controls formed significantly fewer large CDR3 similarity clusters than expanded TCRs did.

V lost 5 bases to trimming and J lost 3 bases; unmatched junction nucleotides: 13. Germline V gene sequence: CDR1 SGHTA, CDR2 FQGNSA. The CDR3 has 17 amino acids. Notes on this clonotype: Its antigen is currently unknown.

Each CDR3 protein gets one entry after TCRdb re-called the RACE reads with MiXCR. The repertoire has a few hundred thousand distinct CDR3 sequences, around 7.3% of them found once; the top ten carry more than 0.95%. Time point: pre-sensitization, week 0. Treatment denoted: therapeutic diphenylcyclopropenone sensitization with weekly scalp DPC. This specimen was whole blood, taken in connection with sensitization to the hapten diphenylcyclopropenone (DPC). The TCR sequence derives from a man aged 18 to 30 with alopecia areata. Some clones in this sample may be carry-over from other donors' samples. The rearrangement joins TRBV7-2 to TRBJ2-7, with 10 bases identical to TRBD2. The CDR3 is CASSLKVERGGRYEQYF. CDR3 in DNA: TGTGCCAGCAGCCTTAAAGTTGAGCGGGGGGGACGCTACGAGCAGTACTTC. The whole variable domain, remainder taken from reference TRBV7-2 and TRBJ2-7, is GAGVSQSPSNKVTEKGKDVELRCDPISGHTALYWYRQSLGQGLEFLIYFQGNSAPDKSGLPSDRFSAERTGGSVSTLTIQRTQQEDSAVYLCASSLKVERGGRYEQYFGPGTRLTVT.